This TCR beta chain stems from a study of blood T cell repertoires in COVID-19. Study-wide background: Collection of acute and convalescent COVID-19 samples took place in the United States, Italy and Spain. Sources were T cells, B-cell-depleted T cells, or PBMCs; the material itself was cDNA or gDNA.

With respect to this clone: This sample also contains other DNA sequences that code for the same CDR3.

The CDR3 extends over 12 amino acids. Germline CDR1 and CDR2: SGDLS and YYNGEE. Trimming cost V 0 bases and J 6 bases, with 7 bases left between them. Per the study methods: Amplification with reference gene primers provided the estimates of nucleated cell counts. TCRdb's table, derived via immunoSEQ multiplex PCR, lists solely in-frame clones and lacks some. V, J and clone size are those of that table, while D and trimming were read from the DNA. The table shows approximately 440,000 clones, with approximately 88% occurring only once. Followed over time, Seattle patients had been enrolled while infection was active.

The sequenced sample consisted of peripheral blood. V gene TRBV9 combines with J gene TRBJ2-7, with D tentatively TRBD1 (5 bases). The TCR comes from a woman in her fifties or sixties with COVID-19, enrolled during active disease. In DNA form, the CDR3 reads TGTGCCAGCAGCGTAGGGGGCGGCGAGCAGTACTTC. As protein: CASSVGGGEQYF.